These T cell receptor beta chains were read from a single sample in a study of control samples from healthy donors and cancer patients. Produced via immunoSEQ multiplex PCR; TCRdb's table is partial and in-frame only. This repertoire shows over 150,000 clones, 90% to 95% found once; its top ten account for roughly 1.3%. Sequenced input: blood. Receptors were obtained from a woman between 18 and 29 years old in good health. Each CDR3 is given with its conserved first and last residue. The order of the fields is V gene, J gene, D gene, clone size, CDR3 DNA, CDR3 protein. D genes are given only for firm matches. The listing skips clone size in some rows; elsewhere it reads once, few, many or a size class.

V gene: TRBV7-3; J gene: TRBJ2-1; D gene: TRBD2; clone size: -; CDR3 DNA: TGTGCCAGCAGCTCGTTAGCGGGGGGCGCAGGAAATGAGCAGTTCTTC; CDR3 protein: CASSSLAGGAGNEQFF
V gene: TRBV5-1; J gene: TRBJ2-2; D gene: TRBD1; clone size: -; CDR3 DNA: TGCGCCAGCAGACCGGACAGGGGATATAACACCGGGGAGCTGTTTTTT; CDR3 protein: CASRPDRGYNTGELFF
V gene: TRBV5-5; J gene: TRBJ2-1; D gene: -; clone size: -; CDR3 DNA: TGTGCCAGCAGCTTTGGCCGGACCGTCTACAATGAGCAGTTCTTC; CDR3 protein: CASSFGRTVYNEQFF
V gene: TRBV13; J gene: TRBJ2-2; D gene: -; clone size: -; CDR3 DNA: TGTGCCAGCAGCATCACAGGGCTTGGCACCGGGGAGCTGTTTTTT; CDR3 protein: CASSITGLGTGELFF
V gene: TRBV11-2; J gene: TRBJ1-2; D gene: TRBD1; clone size: -; CDR3 DNA: TGTGCCAGCAGCGGAGGACAGGGCGGAAGCTACACCTTC; CDR3 protein: CASSGGQGGSYTF
V gene: TRBV18; J gene: TRBJ1-1; D gene: TRBD1; clone size: -; CDR3 DNA: TGTGCCAGCTCACCATATTTGGGACAGAGTCTGGGGAACACTGAAGCTTTCTTT; CDR3 protein: CASSPYLGQSLGNTEAFF
V gene: TRBV9; J gene: TRBJ1-3; D gene: -; clone size: -; CDR3 DNA: TGTGCCAGCAGCGTGAGAAGCTCCCGAAACACCATATATTTT; CDR3 protein: CASSVRSSRNTIYF
V gene: TRBV4-1; J gene: TRBJ1-4; D gene: -; clone size: -; CDR3 DNA: TGCGCCAGCAGCCTCCTACCCCCGACGGGAAGGGAAACTAATGAAAAACTGTTTTTT; CDR3 protein: CASSLLPPTGRETNEKLFF
V gene: TRBV28; J gene: TRBJ2-3; D gene: -; clone size: -; CDR3 DNA: TGTGCCAGCAGTTTCCCCAACAGGGCCGTGTCCCTTGGTACGCAGTATTTT; CDR3 protein: CASSFPNRAVSLGTQYF
V gene: TRBV19; J gene: TRBJ1-5; D gene: -; clone size: -; CDR3 DNA: TGTGCCGGAGGGACTTATCAGCCCCAGCATTTT; CDR3 protein: CAGGTYQPQHF
V gene: TRBV5-1; J gene: TRBJ1-6; D gene: -; clone size: -; CDR3 DNA: TGCGCCAGCAGCTCGGATACACAGGAACCCCTCCACTTT; CDR3 protein: CASSSDTQEPLHF
V gene: TRBV10-3; J gene: TRBJ1-5; D gene: -; clone size: once; CDR3 DNA: TGTGCCATCAGTGAGTCGGTAGTAGGAAATCAGCCCCAGCATTTT; CDR3 protein: CAISESVVGNQPQHF
V gene: TRBV24-1; J gene: TRBJ2-7; D gene: TRBD1; clone size: -; CDR3 DNA: TGTGCCACCAGTAGGGGGCGATCCGAGCAGTACTTC; CDR3 protein: CATSRGRSEQYF
V gene: TRBV19; J gene: TRBJ2-3; D gene: TRBD2; clone size: -; CDR3 DNA: TGTGCCAGTACCCTAGTAGCGGGTAGCACAGATACGCAGTATTTT; CDR3 protein: CASTLVAGSTDTQYF
V gene: TRBV7-2; J gene: TRBJ2-2; D gene: TRBD2; clone size: once; CDR3 DNA: TGTGCCAGCAGCTTCGCTAGCGGGGGGACCGGGGAGCTGTTTTTT; CDR3 protein: CASSFASGGTGELFF
V gene: TRBV5-1; J gene: TRBJ1-1; D gene: -; clone size: -; CDR3 DNA: TGCGCCAGCAGCTTTCAGGTTGGGGACACTGAAGCTTTCTTT; CDR3 protein: CASSFQVGDTEAFF
V gene: TRBV6-5; J gene: TRBJ2-1; D gene: -; clone size: -; CDR3 DNA: TGTGCCAGCAGTTACACTTCTACAGGGTTGAATGAGCAGTTCTTC; CDR3 protein: CASSYTSTGLNEQFF
V gene: TRBV24-1; J gene: TRBJ1-1; D gene: TRBD1; clone size: -; CDR3 DNA: TGTGCCACCAGTGATACCACCGGGACAGGGATTCTCACTGAAGCTTTCTTT; CDR3 protein: CATSDTTGTGILTEAFF
V gene: TRBV2; J gene: TRBJ2-3; D gene: -; clone size: -; CDR3 DNA: TGTGCCAGCAGTGAAACCCAGGATAAGGGGAAAGATACGCAGTATTTT; CDR3 protein: CASSETQDKGKDTQYF
V gene: TRBV10-3; J gene: TRBJ2-1; D gene: TRBD2; clone size: -; CDR3 DNA: TGTGCCATCAAAGCGGGAGCGAGCAATGAGCAGTTCTTC; CDR3 protein: CAIKAGASNEQFF
V gene: TRBV11-1; J gene: TRBJ2-3; D gene: TRBD1; clone size: -; CDR3 DNA: TGTGCCAGCAGCTCCGGGACAGGGTACACAGATACGCAGTATTTT; CDR3 protein: CASSSGTGYTDTQYF
V gene: TRBV11-2; J gene: TRBJ1-2; D gene: TRBD1; clone size: -; CDR3 DNA: TGTGCCAGCAGCTTAACCACAGGGGTGGGGGGCTACACCTTC; CDR3 protein: CASSLTTGVGGYTF
V gene: TRBV15; J gene: TRBJ1-1; D gene: -; clone size: -; CDR3 DNA: TGTGCCACCAGCTTTCTCGGATCTGAAGCTTTCTTT; CDR3 protein: CATSFLGSEAFF
V gene: TRBV11-2; J gene: TRBJ1-1; D gene: -; clone size: -; CDR3 DNA: TGTGCCAGCACCCTAAGGGTGGGAGAAGCTTTCTTT; CDR3 protein: CASTLRVGEAFF
V gene: TRBV10-1; J gene: TRBJ1-1; D gene: -; clone size: -; CDR3 DNA: TGCGCCAGTATTATGGGGCGCGGGACTGAAGCTTTCTTT; CDR3 protein: CASIMGRGTEAFF
V gene: TRBV28; J gene: TRBJ1-1; D gene: -; clone size: -; CDR3 DNA: TGTGCCAGCAGTTCGATCAGGGACACTGAAGCTTTCTTT; CDR3 protein: CASSSIRDTEAFF
V gene: TRBV12-3/TRBV12-4; J gene: TRBJ2-7; D gene: TRBD1; clone size: -; CDR3 DNA: TGTGCCAGCTCGGGACAGGGAGGGTACGAGCAGTACTTC; CDR3 protein: CASSGQGGYEQYF
V gene: TRBV4-3; J gene: TRBJ1-3; D gene: -; clone size: -; CDR3 DNA: TGCGCCAGCAGCCAAGGGGCGAAGGGGGGGGCTGGAAACACCATATATTTT; CDR3 protein: CASSQGAKGGAGNTIYF
V gene: TRBV7-9; J gene: TRBJ1-1; D gene: -; clone size: -; CDR3 DNA: TGTGCCAGCAGCTTAGGGGGGGGAGGGAAACCCAACACTGAAGCTTTCTTT; CDR3 protein: CASSLGGGGKPNTEAFF
V gene: TRBV27; J gene: TRBJ2-2; D gene: -; clone size: -; CDR3 DNA: TGTGCCAGCAGTTTCAGACAATCCGCGAACACCGGGGAGCTGTTTTTT; CDR3 protein: CASSFRQSANTGELFF
V gene: TRBV2; J gene: TRBJ2-1; D gene: TRBD1; clone size: -; CDR3 DNA: TGTGCCAGCAGTGGCGGACAGGGTGAGTTCTTC; CDR3 protein: CASSGGQGEFF
V gene: TRBV5-1; J gene: TRBJ2-7; D gene: -; clone size: -; CDR3 DNA: TGCGCCAGCACCTTGACAGGGGAGGGCAACGAGCAGTACTTC; CDR3 protein: CASTLTGEGNEQYF
V gene: TRBV5-8; J gene: TRBJ1-1; D gene: -; clone size: -; CDR3 DNA: TGTGCCAGCAGCTTGGAAGGAGGCACTGAAGCTTTCTTT; CDR3 protein: CASSLEGGTEAFF
V gene: TRBV28; J gene: TRBJ1-4; D gene: TRBD1; clone size: -; CDR3 DNA: TGTGCCAGCAGGGGACAGTTTTCTCCCTCACCTCCGGTTAATGAAAAACTGTTTTTT; CDR3 protein: CASRGQFSPSPPVNEKLFF
V gene: TRBV6-4; J gene: TRBJ1-1; D gene: -; clone size: -; CDR3 DNA: TGTGCCAGCAGTCCCGGGACAAGCACTGAAGCTTTCTTT; CDR3 protein: CASSPGTSTEAFF
V gene: TRBV4-2; J gene: TRBJ2-7; D gene: -; clone size: -; CDR3 DNA: TGTGCCAGCAGCCGGGCCCTAGGACGGGACTACGAGCAGTACTTC; CDR3 protein: CASSRALGRDYEQYF
V gene: TRBV5-1; J gene: TRBJ2-3; D gene: TRBD2; clone size: -; CDR3 DNA: TGCGCCAGCGGGGGCGGGGGGGGCCCCACAGATACGCAGTATTTT; CDR3 protein: CASGGGGGPTDTQYF
V gene: TRBV7-9; J gene: TRBJ1-1; D gene: -; clone size: -; CDR3 DNA: TGTGCCAGCAGCCCCCTCCCAGCCGAGGCTTTCTTT; CDR3 protein: CASSPLPAEAFF
V gene: TRBV7-2; J gene: TRBJ1-5; D gene: -; clone size: -; CDR3 DNA: TGTGCCAGCAGCTTAGACCGGGATCAGCCCCAGCATTTT; CDR3 protein: CASSLDRDQPQHF
V gene: TRBV19; J gene: TRBJ1-2; D gene: -; clone size: -; CDR3 DNA: TGTGCCAGTAGTCCCCGGGACGGCTATTATGGCTACACCTTC; CDR3 protein: CASSPRDGYYGYTF
V gene: TRBV7-2; J gene: TRBJ2-7; D gene: -; clone size: -; CDR3 DNA: TGTGCCAGCAGCTCTCAGACAGGGAGGGGGGGCTACGAGCAGTACTTC; CDR3 protein: CASSSQTGRGGYEQYF
V gene: TRBV5-4; J gene: TRBJ2-3; D gene: -; clone size: -; CDR3 DNA: TGTGCCAGCAGCGCCCCCGGGGCCCTAGAGGGACCAGATACGCAGTATTTT; CDR3 protein: CASSAPGALEGPDTQYF
V gene: TRBV28; J gene: TRBJ2-3; D gene: -; clone size: -; CDR3 DNA: TGTGCCAGCACCCCCCCGACTAGCACAGATACGCAGTATTTT; CDR3 protein: CASTPPTSTDTQYF
V gene: TRBV18; J gene: TRBJ1-1; D gene: -; clone size: once; CDR3 DNA: TGTGCCAGCTTAAGGACACCGGGGGACACTGAAGCTTTCTTT; CDR3 protein: CASLRTPGDTEAFF
V gene: TRBV2; J gene: TRBJ1-4; D gene: -; clone size: -; CDR3 DNA: TGTGCCAGCAGTTTGGATTTGAATGAAAAACTGTTTTTT; CDR3 protein: CASSLDLNEKLFF
V gene: TRBV10-2; J gene: TRBJ2-3; D gene: TRBD1; clone size: few; CDR3 DNA: TGCGCCAGCAGTGAGTCGGACAGGGGAGATACGCAGTATTTT; CDR3 protein: CASSESDRGDTQYF
V gene: TRBV18; J gene: TRBJ1-2; D gene: -; clone size: -; CDR3 DNA: TGTGCCAGCTCACCAGTCGGGGAGCCCTATGGCTACACCTTC; CDR3 protein: CASSPVGEPYGYTF
V gene: TRBV3-1/TRBV3-2; J gene: TRBJ2-7; D gene: -; clone size: -; CDR3 DNA: TGTGCCAGCAGCCCCGGGACTCCTGACGGCGAGCAGTACTTC; CDR3 protein: CASSPGTPDGEQYF
V gene: TRBV5-5; J gene: TRBJ1-4; D gene: -; clone size: -; CDR3 DNA: TGTGCCAGCAGTTCTCTTACAGTTTCGATGTCTTTACGCCCGCAGGAAAAACTGTTTTTT; CDR3 protein: CASSSLTVSMSLRPQEKLFF